This paragraph covers one T cell receptor (beta chain) sequence. The antigen is not known. This record comes from a study of beta chain features in type 1 diabetes. Since all of the isolated RNA was reverse transcribed, expressed TCRB transcripts were what got sequenced. The table came from immunoSEQ multiplex PCR; TCRdb's copy has only in-frame clones and leaves some out. The sample has 680,000 or so clones, 10% to 15% seen once. The germline V gene encodes CDR1 SGHAT and CDR2 FQNNGV. The CDR3 totals 15 residues. Trimming took 0 bases from V and 2 from J, leaving 5 bases between them. Regarding the study as a whole: People with Type 1 diabetes carried modestly yet significantly shorter TCRB CDR3s in all four CD4+ subsets.

The source of this sequence is a man aged 18-30 years with type 1 diabetes. This chain links TRBV11-2 with TRBJ2-6; D gene unclear. Specimen: naive CD4+ T cells from blood. The chain's CDR3 is CASSLEATGANVLTF. CDR3 bases: TGTGCCAGCAGCTTAGAGGCAACTGGGGCCAACGTCCTGACTTTC.